This entry concerns a single T cell receptor (beta chain). Assay used: immunoSEQ multiplex PCR; TCRdb lists only in-frame clones, some missing. Of just under 90,000 clones in the sample, over 75% are singletons; the top ten hold 2.9%. The data were obtained in a study of blood T cell repertoires in COVID-19. With 0 bases removed from V and 6 bases from J, the gap between germline ends came to 12 bases. The CDR3 has 14 residues. The germline V gene encodes CDR1 MNHEY and CDR2 SMNVEV (reference sequence). Specimen: peripheral blood. The chain joins TRBV27 to TRBJ2-7; the D is unclear. This clonotype originated in an elderly woman with acute or convalescent COVID-19. CDR3 sequence (DNA): TGTGCCAGCAGTTTATCTACGGTGTCTTCCGAGCAGTACTTC. Encoded protein: CASSLSTVSSEQYF.